A selection of T cell receptor beta chains follows, all from one sample in a study of quantifying T cell responses using KT2 cells. From the UMI-ligation and nested PCR reads, TCRdb called clonotypes with MiXCR, one entry per CDR3 protein. Of around 56,000 distinct CDR3 sequences in the sample, approximately 13% were seen once. The sequencing sample was made of PBMCs spiked with cells of the T cell clone KT2. The receptor set was obtained from a human donor. Both conserved end residues are part of each CDR3. A D gene is named only where the DNA matches it firmly. Clone size appears in some rows only: once, few, many, or a class for an expanded clone.

J gene,D gene,clone size,V gene,CDR3 protein,CDR3 DNA
TRBJ1-6,.,.,TRBV10-1,CASSEGRDERSPLHF,TGCGCCAGCAGTGAAGGCAGGGACGAACGGTCACCCCTCCACTTT
TRBJ2-5,.,.,TRBV5-4,CASQAHRAETQYF,TGTGCCAGCCAAGCCCACAGGGCGGAGACCCAGTACTTC
TRBJ2-2,.,few,TRBV7-3,CASSPSALTGTGELFF,TGTGCCAGCAGCCCTAGTGCCCTGACAGGAACCGGGGAGCTGTTTTTT
TRBJ1-2,.,few,TRBV20-1,CSALQYYGYTF,TGCAGTGCTTTACAATACTATGGCTACACCTTC
TRBJ2-6,.,few,TRBV29-1,CSVEGGSSGANVLTF,TGCAGCGTTGAAGGGGGAAGTTCTGGGGCCAACGTCCTGACTTTC
TRBJ2-5,TRBD1,many,TRBV4-1,CASSQVGRNRGKETQYF,TGCGCCAGCAGCCAAGTGGGCCGGAACAGGGGAAAAGAGACCCAGTACTTC
TRBJ2-5,TRBD2,few,TRBV27,CASKLAGQETQYF,TGTGCCAGTAAACTAGCGGGGCAAGAGACCCAGTACTTC
TRBJ1-1,.,.,TRBV6-5,CASSTTTERNTEAFF,TGTGCCAGCAGTACAACGACAGAACGGAACACTGAAGCTTTCTTT
TRBJ2-4,TRBD1,few,TRBV12-3/TRBV12-4,CASSSGQGGIQYF,TGTGCCAGCAGTTCCGGACAGGGTGGCATTCAGTACTTC
TRBJ1-1,.,few,TRBV6-2/TRBV6-3,CASSYGGVQNTEAFF,TGTGCCAGCAGTTACGGGGGGGTTCAGAACACTGAAGCTTTCTTT
TRBJ1-2,.,few,TRBV5-8,CASSLVGTDGYTF,TGTGCCAGCAGCTTGGTAGGGACGGATGGCTACACCTTC
TRBJ2-3,TRBD2,few,TRBV2,CASTLTSGSQYF,TGTGCCAGCACCTTGACTAGCGGGTCGCAGTATTTT
TRBJ2-1,TRBD2,many,TRBV29-1,CSGGGAGEQFF,TGCAGCGGCGGGGGGGCCGGGGAGCAGTTCTTC
TRBJ2-2,TRBD1,.,TRBV12-3/TRBV12-4,CASTHGQGVTGELFF,TGTGCCAGCACCCACGGACAGGGGGTTACCGGGGAGCTGTTTTTT
TRBJ2-1,TRBD2,.,TRBV6-2/TRBV6-3,CASSAGTLAGGYNEQFF,TGTGCCAGCAGTGCTGGTACCCTAGCGGGAGGGTACAATGAGCAGTTCTTC
TRBJ2-1,.,.,TRBV2,CASKGLAILDEQFF,TGTGCCAGCAAGGGGCTAGCGATTTTAGATGAGCAGTTCTTC
TRBJ1-6,TRBD1,few,TRBV29-1,CSVYPEQQGLRYNSPLHF,TGCAGCGTTTACCCAGAACAACAGGGGCTCCGTTATAATTCACCCCTCCACTTT
TRBJ1-6,TRBD1,.,TRBV20-1,CSASSTGDDSPLHF,TGCAGTGCTAGCTCCACAGGGGACGATTCACCCCTCCACTTT
TRBJ1-4,.,.,TRBV7-8,CASSLGRAANEKLFF,TGTGCCAGCAGCTTAGGGCGGGCAGCAAATGAAAAACTGTTTTTT
TRBJ1-2,.,few,TRBV12-3/TRBV12-4,CASSLGGGLFPYGYTF,TGTGCCAGCAGCCTGGGAGGAGGACTTTTCCCTTATGGCTACACCTTC
TRBJ2-5,.,few,TRBV29-1,CSAKGETQYF,TGCAGCGCAAAAGGAGAGACCCAGTACTTC
TRBJ1-6,.,.,TRBV11-2,CASSLEIMDSPLHF,TGTGCCAGCAGCTTAGAAATAATGGATTCACCCCTCCACTTT
TRBJ2-1,TRBD2,.,TRBV7-8,CASSLWGGSAQYNEQFF,TGTGCCAGCAGCTTATGGGGGGGTAGCGCGCAATACAATGAGCAGTTCTTC
TRBJ2-3,TRBD2,many,TRBV4-3,CASSQGSGGGTDTQYF,TGCGCCAGCAGCCAAGGTTCGGGAGGCGGCACAGATACGCAGTATTTT
TRBJ2-3,.,.,TRBV5-1,CASSSQATGDTQYF,TGCGCCAGCAGCTCCCAGGCGACGGGAGATACGCAGTATTTT
TRBJ1-4,TRBD1,.,TRBV12-3/TRBV12-4,CASSPSTGGWGEKLFF,TGTGCCAGCAGTCCCTCAACAGGGGGCTGGGGTGAAAAACTGTTTTTT
TRBJ2-3,.,few,TRBV25-1,CASSGLGSTDTQYF,TGTGCCAGCAGTGGCTTGGGTAGCACAGATACGCAGTATTTT
TRBJ1-2,.,few,TRBV6-6,CASNLDLGYTF,TGTGCCAGCAACTTAGACCTTGGCTACACCTTC
TRBJ2-3,.,.,TRBV9,CASTPLGGGIAVDTQYF,TGTGCCAGCACCCCCCTGGGAGGCGGGATTGCCGTAGATACGCAGTATTTT
TRBJ1-1,.,.,TRBV10-2,CASSPNREVTEAFF,TGCGCCAGCAGCCCCAACAGGGAGGTAACTGAAGCTTTCTTT